This T cell receptor beta chain was sequenced during a study of blood T cell repertoires in COVID-19. Trimming removed 5 bases from V and 7 bases from J, with 20 bases in between. Germline CDR1 LNHDA, CDR2 SQIVND (reference sequence). The CDR3 totals 16 residues. Sequencing used immunoSEQ multiplex PCR; TCRdb keeps in-frame clones, though not all of them. The sample holds about 64,000 clones, around 84% seen once. The sequencing input was peripheral blood. The J gene is TRBJ1-4, the V gene TRBV19; D ambiguous. This receptor was obtained from a woman aged 60-75 years with acute or convalescent COVID-19. The DNA of the CDR3 is TGTGCCAGTAGTTCCCACTCAGCCAACGCGGGTGAAAAACTGTTTTTT. Amino acid sequence: CASSSHSANAGEKLFF.